This T cell receptor beta chain is drawn from a study of regulatory T cells in long-lasting Graves disease. Time point defined: newly diagnosed GD, antithyroid drugs for less than 3 months. PBMCs provided the RNA from which the TCR library was made. According to the study, TCR beta libraries were built with iRepertoire HTBI primers and CDR3-region Arm-PCR. TCRdb recomputed calls from the multiplex PCR reads with MiXCR, one row per CDR3 protein. The repertoire includes 300,000 to 450,000 distinct CDR3 sequences, about 16% of them detected once, and about 24% sits in the top ten. This receptor was identified in a female donor with Graves disease. Sample: peripheral blood mononuclear cells (PBMCs), taken at new diagnosis, from a patient treated with antithyroid drugs.

The CDR3 spells CASSERAGGGYGYTF. CDR3 nucleotide sequence: TGTGCCAGCAGTGAAAGGGCAGGGGGAGGCTATGGCTACACCTTC. V gene TRBV2 combines with J gene TRBJ1-2; 7 bases map to TRBD1. CDR3 length: 15 residues. Looked up from germline, CDR1 is SNHLY and CDR2 is FYNNEI. V dropped 2 bases and J dropped 4; count of bases not matched to a gene: 7.